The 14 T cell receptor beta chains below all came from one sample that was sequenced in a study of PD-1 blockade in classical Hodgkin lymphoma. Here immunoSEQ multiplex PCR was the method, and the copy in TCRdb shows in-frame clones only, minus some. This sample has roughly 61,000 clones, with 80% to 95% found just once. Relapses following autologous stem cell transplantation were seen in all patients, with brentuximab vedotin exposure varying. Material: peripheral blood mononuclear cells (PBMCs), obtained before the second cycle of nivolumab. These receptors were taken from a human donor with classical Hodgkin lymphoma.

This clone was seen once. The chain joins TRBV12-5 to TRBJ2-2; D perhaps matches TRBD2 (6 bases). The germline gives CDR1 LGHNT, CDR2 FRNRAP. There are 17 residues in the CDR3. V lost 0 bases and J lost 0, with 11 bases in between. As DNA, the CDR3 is TGTGCTAGTGGTTTGGTACTGGAGGGCCCGAACACCGGGGAGCTGTTTTTT. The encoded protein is CASGLVLEGPNTGELFF.

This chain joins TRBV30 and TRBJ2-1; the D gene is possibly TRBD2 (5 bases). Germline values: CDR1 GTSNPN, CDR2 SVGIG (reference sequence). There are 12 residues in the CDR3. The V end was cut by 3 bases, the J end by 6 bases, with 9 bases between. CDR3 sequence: CAWSDGINEQFF. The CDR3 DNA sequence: TGTGCCTGGAGCGACGGGATCAATGAGCAGTTCTTC.

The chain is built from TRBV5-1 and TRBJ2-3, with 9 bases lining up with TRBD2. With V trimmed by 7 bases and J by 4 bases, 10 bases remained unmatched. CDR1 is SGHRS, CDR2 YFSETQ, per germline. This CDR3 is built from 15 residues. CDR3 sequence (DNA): TGCGCCAGCGTCCCTGGCGCTAGCGGGGCAGATACGCAGTATTTT. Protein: CASVPGASGADTQYF.

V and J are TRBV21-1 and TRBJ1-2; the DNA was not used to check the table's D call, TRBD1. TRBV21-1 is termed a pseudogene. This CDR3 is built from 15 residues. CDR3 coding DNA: TGTGCCAGCGGAACCGGGACAGGGGGCCTCTATGGCTACACCTTC. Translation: CASGTGTGGLYGYTF.

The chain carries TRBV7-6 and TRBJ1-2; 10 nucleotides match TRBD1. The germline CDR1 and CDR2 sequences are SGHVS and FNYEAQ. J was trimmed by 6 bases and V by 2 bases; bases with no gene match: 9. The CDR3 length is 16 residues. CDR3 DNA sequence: TGTGCCAGCAGCTTACCGGGGACAGGGGCGAAGGATGGCTACACCTTC. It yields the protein CASSLPGTGAKDGYTF. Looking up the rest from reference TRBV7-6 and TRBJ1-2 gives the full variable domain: GAGVSQSPRYKVTKRGQDVALRCDPISGHVSLYWYRQALGQGPEFLTYFNYEAQQDKSGLPNDRFSAERPEGSISTLTIQRTEQRDSAMYRCASSLPGTGAKDGYTFGSGTRLTVV.

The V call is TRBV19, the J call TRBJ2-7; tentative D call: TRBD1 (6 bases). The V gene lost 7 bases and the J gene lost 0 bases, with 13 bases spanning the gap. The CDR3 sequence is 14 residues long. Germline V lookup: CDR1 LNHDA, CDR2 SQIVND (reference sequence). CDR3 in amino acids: CASTTTGSSYEQYF. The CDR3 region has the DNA TGTGCCAGTACTACTACAGGGAGCTCCTACGAGCAGTACTTC.

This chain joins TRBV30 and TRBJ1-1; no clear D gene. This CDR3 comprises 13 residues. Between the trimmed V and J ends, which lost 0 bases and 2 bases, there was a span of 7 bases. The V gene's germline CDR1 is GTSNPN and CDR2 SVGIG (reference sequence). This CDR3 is CAWSVWGNTEAFF. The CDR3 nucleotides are TGTGCCTGGAGTGTATGGGGTAACACTGAAGCTTTCTTT. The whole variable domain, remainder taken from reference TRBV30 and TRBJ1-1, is SQTIHQWPATLVQPVGSPLSLECTVEGTSNPNLYWYRQAAGRGLQLLFYSVGIGQISSEVPQNLSASRPQDRQFILSSKKLLLSDSGFYLCAWSVWGNTEAFFGQGTRLTVV.

For the CDR3, the DNA is TGCGCCAGCAGCCAAGAGACCCGGGACTCGAGCTCCTACGAGCAGTACTTC. It is translated as CASSQETRDSSSYEQYF. The V and J genes are TRBV4-1 and TRBJ2-7; a weak D match, TRBD2 (6 bases). V gave up 0 bases and J gave up 0 bases, with 15 bases separating them. The CDR3 contains 17 residues. Germline values: CDR1 MGHRA, CDR2 YSYEKL.

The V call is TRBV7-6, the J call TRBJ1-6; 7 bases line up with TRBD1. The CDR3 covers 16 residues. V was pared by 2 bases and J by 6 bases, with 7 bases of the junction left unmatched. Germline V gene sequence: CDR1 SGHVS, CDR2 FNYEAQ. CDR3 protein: CASSLTGTESNSPLHF. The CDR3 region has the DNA TGTGCCAGCAGCTTAACCGGGACAGAATCTAATTCACCCCTCCACTTT.

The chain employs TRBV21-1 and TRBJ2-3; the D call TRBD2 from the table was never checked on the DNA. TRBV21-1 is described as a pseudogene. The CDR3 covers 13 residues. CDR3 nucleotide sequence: TGTGCCAGCAGCCCACGGGTTTGTTATACGCAGTATTTT. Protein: CASSPRVCYTQYF.

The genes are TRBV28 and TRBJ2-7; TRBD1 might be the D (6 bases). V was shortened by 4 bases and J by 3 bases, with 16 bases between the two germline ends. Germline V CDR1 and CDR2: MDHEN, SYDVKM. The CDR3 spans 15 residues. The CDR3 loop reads CASSSPPGQIYEQYF. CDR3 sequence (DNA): TGTGCCAGCAGTTCCCCACCTGGACAGATCTACGAGCAGTACTTC.

The CDR3 here is CASSPDRAGETQYF. CDR3 DNA sequence: TGTGCCAGCAGTCCCGACAGGGCTGGGGAGACCCAGTACTTC. The V and J genes are TRBV27 and TRBJ2-5, with 7 positions matching TRBD1. CDR3 length equals 14 residues. With 5 bases clipped from V and 5 bases from J, the junction kept 8 bases outside the gene matches. The germline CDR1 and CDR2 sequences are MNHEY and SMNVEV (reference sequence).

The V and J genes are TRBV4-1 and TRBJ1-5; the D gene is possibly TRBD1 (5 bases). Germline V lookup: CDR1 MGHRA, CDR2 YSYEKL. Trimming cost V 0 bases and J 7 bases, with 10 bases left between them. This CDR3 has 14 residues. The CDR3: CASSQDTGWQPQHF. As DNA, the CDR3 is TGCGCCAGCAGCCAAGACACAGGTTGGCAGCCCCAGCATTTT.

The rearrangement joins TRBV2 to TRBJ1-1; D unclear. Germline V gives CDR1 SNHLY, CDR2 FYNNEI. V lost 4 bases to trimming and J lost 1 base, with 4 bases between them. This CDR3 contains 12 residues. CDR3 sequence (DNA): TGTGCCAGCAGTGTTCAGAACACTGAAGCTTTCTTT. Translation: CASSVQNTEAFF.